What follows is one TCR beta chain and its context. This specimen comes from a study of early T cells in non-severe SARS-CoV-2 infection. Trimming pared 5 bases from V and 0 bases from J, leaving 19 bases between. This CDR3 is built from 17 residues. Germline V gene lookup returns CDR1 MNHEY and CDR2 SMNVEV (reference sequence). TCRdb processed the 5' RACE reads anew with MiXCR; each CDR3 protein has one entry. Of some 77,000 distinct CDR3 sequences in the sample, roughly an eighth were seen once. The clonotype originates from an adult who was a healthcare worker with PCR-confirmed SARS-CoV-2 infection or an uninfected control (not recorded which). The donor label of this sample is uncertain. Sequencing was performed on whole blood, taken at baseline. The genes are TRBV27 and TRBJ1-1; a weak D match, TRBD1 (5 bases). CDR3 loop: CASSPPGRGQLNTEAFF. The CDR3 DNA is TGTGCCAGCAGTCCCCCTGGGAGGGGTCAGTTGAACACTGAAGCTTTCTTT.